A selection of T cell receptor beta chains follows, all from one sample in a study of cytomegalovirus exposure and HLA in healthy donors. Sequencing used immunoSEQ multiplex PCR; TCRdb keeps in-frame clones, though not all of them. The sample holds 300,000 or so clones; roughly four fifths are singletons and the top ten take approximately 2%. The source material was PBMCs. The receptor source for this set is a woman in her forties in good health and CMV-seropositive. Each CDR3 is given with its conserved first and last residue. Each record gives: CDR3 protein, CDR3 DNA, J gene, D gene, clone size, V gene. A D gene is named only where the DNA matches it firmly. A clone size is listed for some rows: how often the clone was seen (once, few, many), or a class if it is expanded.

cdr3_aa: CASSEGQANSPLHF; cdr3_nt: TGTGCCAGCTCCGAGGGACAGGCGAATTCACCCCTCCACTTT; j_call: TRBJ1-6; d_call: TRBD1; clone_size: NA; v_call: TRBV18
cdr3_aa: CASSLGTAREQFF; cdr3_nt: TGTGCCAGCAGCTTAGGGACAGCTCGTGAGCAGTTCTTC; j_call: TRBJ2-1; d_call: NA; clone_size: NA; v_call: TRBV7-2
cdr3_aa: CASSLDSTGELFF; cdr3_nt: TGTGCCAGCAGCTTGGACTCGACCGGGGAGCTGTTTTTT; j_call: TRBJ2-2; d_call: NA; clone_size: NA; v_call: TRBV5-4
cdr3_aa: CASSTQGSNQPQHF; cdr3_nt: TGTGCCAGCAGTACTCAGGGCAGCAATCAGCCCCAGCATTTT; j_call: TRBJ1-5; d_call: NA; clone_size: few; v_call: TRBV2
cdr3_aa: CAWSVNPASSYNEQFF; cdr3_nt: TGTGCCTGGAGTGTAAACCCCGCTAGCTCCTACAATGAGCAGTTCTTC; j_call: TRBJ2-1; d_call: NA; clone_size: NA; v_call: TRBV30
cdr3_aa: CASSLTGASEAFF; cdr3_nt: TGTGCCAGCAGCTTAACTGGGGCCTCGGAAGCTTTCTTT; j_call: TRBJ1-1; d_call: NA; clone_size: NA; v_call: TRBV7-9
cdr3_aa: CASSPHAQGARQFF; cdr3_nt: TGTGCCAGCAGCCCCCACGCGCAGGGGGCCCGTCAGTTCTTC; j_call: TRBJ2-1; d_call: TRBD1; clone_size: NA; v_call: TRBV14
cdr3_aa: CASSGGRVNPYEQYF; cdr3_nt: TGTGCCAGCAGTGGGGGGCGGGTAAACCCCTACGAGCAGTACTTC; j_call: TRBJ2-7; d_call: NA; clone_size: few; v_call: TRBV25-1
cdr3_aa: CASSLSPSAYEQYF; cdr3_nt: TGTGCCAGCAGCTTATCTCCTAGCGCCTACGAGCAGTACTTC; j_call: TRBJ2-7; d_call: NA; clone_size: NA; v_call: TRBV11-2
cdr3_aa: CAWRATGSSYEQYF; cdr3_nt: TGTGCCTGGAGGGCAACAGGATCCTCCTACGAGCAGTACTTC; j_call: TRBJ2-7; d_call: NA; clone_size: NA; v_call: TRBV30
cdr3_aa: CSSSRGDLNYGYTF; cdr3_nt: TGTTCCAGCAGCCGGGGGGACCTCAACTATGGCTACACCTTC; j_call: TRBJ1-2; d_call: NA; clone_size: NA; v_call: TRBV7-9
cdr3_aa: CASSVSRNTEAFF; cdr3_nt: TGTGCCAGCAGCGTATCCAGAAACACTGAAGCTTTCTTT; j_call: TRBJ1-1; d_call: NA; clone_size: NA; v_call: TRBV9
cdr3_aa: CASRPGTGESGYTF; cdr3_nt: TGTGCCAGCAGGCCCGGGACAGGGGAATCTGGCTACACCTTC; j_call: TRBJ1-2; d_call: TRBD1; clone_size: once; v_call: TRBV7-8
cdr3_aa: CASMREGPYNEQFF; cdr3_nt: TGTGCCAGCATGCGGGAGGGCCCCTACAATGAGCAGTTCTTC; j_call: TRBJ2-1; d_call: TRBD2; clone_size: few; v_call: TRBV25-1
cdr3_aa: CASSYERGLSYEQYF; cdr3_nt: TGTGCCAGCAGTTACGAGCGGGGACTCTCCTACGAGCAGTACTTC; j_call: TRBJ2-7; d_call: TRBD2; clone_size: NA; v_call: TRBV6-5
cdr3_aa: CASSPPGTGATEAFF; cdr3_nt: TGTGCCAGCAGCCCGCCGGGGACAGGGGCTACTGAAGCTTTCTTT; j_call: TRBJ1-1; d_call: TRBD1; clone_size: NA; v_call: TRBV7-3
cdr3_aa: CASSLDRLADYTGELFF; cdr3_nt: TGTGCCAGCAGCCTCGACCGCCTAGCGGACTACACCGGGGAGCTGTTTTTT; j_call: TRBJ2-2; d_call: TRBD2; clone_size: NA; v_call: TRBV14
cdr3_aa: CASSLRGAPTDTQYF; cdr3_nt: TGTGCCAGCAGCTTACGGGGGGCCCCCACAGATACGCAGTATTTT; j_call: TRBJ2-3; d_call: NA; clone_size: NA; v_call: TRBV7-3
cdr3_aa: CASRDRTGGNTEAFF; cdr3_nt: TGTGCCAGCAGGGACCGGACAGGGGGCAACACTGAAGCTTTCTTT; j_call: TRBJ1-1; d_call: TRBD1; clone_size: NA; v_call: TRBV27
cdr3_aa: CASSSTGTGVYSPLHF; cdr3_nt: TGTGCCAGCAGTTCAACCGGGACAGGGGTTTATTCACCCCTCCACTTT; j_call: TRBJ1-6; d_call: TRBD1; clone_size: NA; v_call: TRBV6-5
cdr3_aa: CSVGRGGNTEAFF; cdr3_nt: TGCAGCGTTGGTAGAGGGGGAAACACTGAAGCTTTCTTT; j_call: TRBJ1-1; d_call: NA; clone_size: NA; v_call: TRBV29-1
cdr3_aa: CASSPSRGTGVTDTQYF; cdr3_nt: TGTGCCAGCAGCCCCTCTCGCGGGACAGGGGTCACAGATACGCAGTATTTT; j_call: TRBJ2-3; d_call: TRBD1; clone_size: NA; v_call: TRBV7-2
cdr3_aa: CASSSGSSYEQYF; cdr3_nt: TGTGCCAGTTCTAGCGGGAGCTCCTACGAGCAGTACTTC; j_call: TRBJ2-7; d_call: TRBD2; clone_size: NA; v_call: TRBV19
cdr3_aa: CASSLTGENTEAFF; cdr3_nt: TGCGCCAGCAGCTTGACAGGCGAGAACACTGAAGCTTTCTTT; j_call: TRBJ1-1; d_call: NA; clone_size: NA; v_call: TRBV5-1
cdr3_aa: CASSYRTSADEQYF; cdr3_nt: TGTGCCAGCAGTTACCGTACTAGCGCAGACGAGCAGTACTTC; j_call: TRBJ2-7; d_call: TRBD2; clone_size: few; v_call: TRBV6-5
cdr3_aa: CASNSLDRVFQPQHF; cdr3_nt: TGTGCCAGTAACTCCCTGGACAGGGTCTTCCAGCCCCAGCATTTT; j_call: TRBJ1-5; d_call: TRBD1; clone_size: NA; v_call: TRBV19
cdr3_aa: CASSGIQGALHEQYF; cdr3_nt: TGTGCCAGCAGTGGAATACAGGGGGCGCTTCACGAGCAGTACTTC; j_call: TRBJ2-7; d_call: TRBD1; clone_size: NA; v_call: TRBV6-1
cdr3_aa: CASSPEAGTGKTFF; cdr3_nt: TGTGCCAGCTCACCGGAGGCTGGGACAGGGAAAACTTTCTTT; j_call: TRBJ1-1; d_call: TRBD1; clone_size: few; v_call: TRBV18
cdr3_aa: CASSPLIQGQETQYF; cdr3_nt: TGCGCCAGCAGCCCCCTGATTCAGGGCCAAGAGACCCAGTACTTC; j_call: TRBJ2-5; d_call: NA; clone_size: NA; v_call: TRBV5-1
cdr3_aa: CASSRGKIAGGLETQYF; cdr3_nt: TGTGCCAGTAGTAGGGGGAAGATAGCGGGAGGGTTGGAGACCCAGTACTTC; j_call: TRBJ2-5; d_call: TRBD2; clone_size: NA; v_call: TRBV19
cdr3_aa: CASQDRENTEAFF; cdr3_nt: TGTGCCAGTCAGGACAGAGAGAACACTGAAGCTTTCTTT; j_call: TRBJ1-1; d_call: NA; clone_size: NA; v_call: TRBV19